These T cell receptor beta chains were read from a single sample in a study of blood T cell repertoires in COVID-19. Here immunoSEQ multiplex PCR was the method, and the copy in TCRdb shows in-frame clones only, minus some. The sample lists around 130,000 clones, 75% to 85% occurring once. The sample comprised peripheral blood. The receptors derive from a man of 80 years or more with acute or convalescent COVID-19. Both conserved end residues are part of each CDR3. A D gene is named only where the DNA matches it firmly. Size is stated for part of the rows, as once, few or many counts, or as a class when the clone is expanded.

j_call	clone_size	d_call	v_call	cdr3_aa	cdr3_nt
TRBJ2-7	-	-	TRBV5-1	CASSLVAQGYEQYF	TGCGCCAGCAGCCTTGTAGCCCAGGGGTACGAGCAGTACTTC
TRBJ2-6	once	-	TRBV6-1	CASSEGGSRPVYSGANVLTF	TGTGCCAGCAGTGAAGGGGGCAGCCGTCCAGTTTACTCTGGGGCCAACGTCCTGACTTTC
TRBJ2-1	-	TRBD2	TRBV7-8	CASSFLAGGWDEQFF	TGTGCCAGCAGCTTCCTAGCGGGGGGATGGGATGAGCAGTTCTTC
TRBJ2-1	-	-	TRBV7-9	CASSIFDEQFF	TGTGCCAGCAGCATTTTCGATGAGCAGTTCTTC
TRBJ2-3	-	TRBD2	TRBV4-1	CASSQGELAGTDTQYF	TGCGCCAGCAGCCAAGGGGAACTAGCGGGCACAGATACGCAGTATTTT
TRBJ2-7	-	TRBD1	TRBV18	CASSPSGTDYEQYF	TGTGCCAGCTCACCTTCCGGGACAGACTACGAGCAGTACTTC
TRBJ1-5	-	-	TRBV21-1	CASSKLVLGGCNQPQHF	TGTGCCAGCAGCAAACTGGTACTTGGGGGCTGCAATCAGCCCCAGCATTTT
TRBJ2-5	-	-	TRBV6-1	CASSEARRGETQYF	TGTGCCAGCAGTGAAGCGCGGAGGGGAGAGACCCAGTACTTC
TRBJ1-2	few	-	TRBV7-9	CASRGGNYGYTF	TGTGCCAGCCGGGGGGGCAACTATGGCTACACCTTC
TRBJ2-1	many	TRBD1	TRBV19	CASTRTGNDEQFF	TGTGCCAGTACCCGGACAGGGAACGATGAGCAGTTCTTC
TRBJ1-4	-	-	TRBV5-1	CASSINTGNANEKLFF	TGCGCCAGCAGCATAAACACAGGGAACGCTAATGAAAAACTGTTTTTT
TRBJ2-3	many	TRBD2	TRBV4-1	CASSLSGGGGTDTQYF	TGCGCCAGCAGCCTCTCGGGGGGTGGCGGCACAGATACGCAGTATTTT
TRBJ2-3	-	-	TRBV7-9	CASSSPIGGGTTDTQYF	TGTGCCAGCAGCTCCCCCATCGGCGGGGGCACCACAGATACGCAGTATTTT
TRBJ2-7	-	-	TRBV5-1	CASSLTGQGQSYEQYF	TGCGCCAGCAGCCTTACAGGGCAGGGTCAGTCCTACGAGCAGTACTTC
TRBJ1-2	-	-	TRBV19	CASSIGPGVNYGYTF	TGTGCCAGTAGTATAGGCCCAGGGGTGAACTATGGCTACACCTTC
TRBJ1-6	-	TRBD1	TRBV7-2	CASSLQGTANSPLHF	TGTGCCAGCAGCTTGCAGGGGACAGCTAATTCACCCCTCCACTTT
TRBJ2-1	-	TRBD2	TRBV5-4	CASSWGGGNSYNEQFF	TGTGCCAGCAGCTGGGGCGGGGGAAACTCCTACAATGAGCAGTTCTTC
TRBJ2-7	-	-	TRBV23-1	CASSQSTQGTGEQYF	TGCGCCAGCAGTCAATCTACGCAGGGTACGGGCGAGCAGTACTTC
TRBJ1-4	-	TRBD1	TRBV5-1	CASTKTGVGEKLFF	TGCGCCAGCACCAAGACAGGGGTAGGAGAAAAACTGTTTTTT
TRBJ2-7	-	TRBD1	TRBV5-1	CASSLAGTGFYEQYF	TGCGCCAGCAGCTTGGCGGGGACAGGTTTCTACGAGCAGTACTTC
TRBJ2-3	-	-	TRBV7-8	CASSLHPPGFSTDTQYF	TGTGCCAGCAGCTTACACCCCCCAGGGTTTAGCACAGATACGCAGTATTTT
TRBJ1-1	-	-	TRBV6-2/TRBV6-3	CASSRGLRSGITEAFF	TGTGCCAGCAGCCGGGGGCTGCGGAGCGGTATCACTGAAGCTTTCTTT
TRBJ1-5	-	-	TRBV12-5	CASLDSNSNQPQHF	TGTGCTAGTTTAGACAGTAATAGCAATCAGCCCCAGCATTTT
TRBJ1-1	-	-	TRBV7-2	CASRPTGINEAFF	TGTGCCAGCAGGCCAACAGGGATAAATGAAGCTTTCTTT
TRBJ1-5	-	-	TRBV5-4	CASSLGSDQPQHF	TGTGCCAGCAGCTTGGGGTCGGATCAGCCCCAGCATTTT
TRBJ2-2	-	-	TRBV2	CASRLRTIYTGELFF	TGTGCCAGCAGATTGAGGACTATTTACACCGGGGAGCTGTTTTTT
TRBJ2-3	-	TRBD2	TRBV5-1	CASSLRVRGATSTDTQYF	TGCGCCAGCAGCTTGAGAGTGCGGGGGGCCACTAGCACAGATACGCAGTATTTT
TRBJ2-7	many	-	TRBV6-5	CASSRTGGGRDEQYF	TGTGCCAGCAGTCGAACAGGGGGGGGCCGCGACGAGCAGTACTTC
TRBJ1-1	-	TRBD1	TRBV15	CATSRETGGWTEAFF	TGTGCCACCAGCAGAGAGACAGGGGGATGGACTGAAGCTTTCTTT
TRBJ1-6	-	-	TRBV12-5	CASGDSNSPLHF	TGTGCTAGTGGAGACAGCAATTCACCCCTCCACTTT
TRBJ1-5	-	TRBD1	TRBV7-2	CASSMDRGFYQPQHF	TGTGCCAGCAGTATGGACAGGGGGTTCTATCAGCCCCAGCATTTT
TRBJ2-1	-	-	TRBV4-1	CASSQTATYNEQFF	TGCGCCAGCAGCCAAACAGCAACCTACAATGAGCAGTTCTTC
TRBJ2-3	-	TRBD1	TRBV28	CASRINPRQGTADTQYF	TGTGCCAGCAGGATCAACCCACGACAGGGCACCGCAGATACGCAGTATTTT